This record looks at one T cell receptor (beta chain) sequence and its context. Its antigen is still unknown. This CDR3 is built from 17 residues. Germline V gene lookup returns CDR1 WSHSY and CDR2 SAAADI. V was trimmed by 1 base and J by 0 bases, leaving 13 bases between them. The assay was immunoSEQ multiplex PCR, and TCRdb's table has in-frame clones only and misses some. The sample contains some 100,000 clones, around 92% of which appear only once. This record comes from a study of graft-versus-host responses after intestinal transplantation. Turning to the study itself: Grafts that recipients had were multivisceral, liver-intestinal, or isolated intestinal transplants. The recipients all started with anti-thymocyte globulin induction and then took tacrolimus and steroids for around 3 years. Findings and limits, study-wide: The recipient marrow held GvH clones, and some of them showed up first in ileum or blood. Researchers found peak circulating GvH clone levels linked to early post-transplant HvG declines.

Sequenced material: unstimulated CD8+ T cells sorted from spleen or lymph node cells, taken before transplant. The receptor was derived from a human donor who was the organ donor for an intestinal transplant. The chain carries TRBV10-2 and TRBJ1-5; D uncertain. The CDR3 DNA is TGCGCCAGCAGTGAGTTCATTGGGAGTTATAGCAATCAGCCCCAGCATTTT. Translating gives CASSEFIGSYSNQPQHF.